This T cell receptor beta chain was identified during a study of shared clonotypes between healthy human individuals. Study conclusions and caveats: The four-donor shared clonotypes exceeded non-shared clonotypes in generation probability, with non-shared ones scoring lower.

The sample holds one count of this clone. Its specificity is not known. DNA at 200 ng, approximately 30,000 T cell genomes, went into sorted-subset replicate PCRs. Some clones are missing from TCRdb's copy, which holds only in-frame ones; the method was immunoSEQ multiplex PCR. The repertoire holds some 2.3 million clones, with 85% to 95% as singletons. The sequence was collected from a man between 18 and 29 years old in good health. Some clones in this sample may be carry-over from other donors' samples. Sample: naive CD4+ T cells from PBMCs. Subset here: CD45RA+ positively selected.

Here the CDR3 reads CASSLVAGVVTGELFF. DNA for the CDR3: TGCGCCAGCAGCTTGGTCGCAGGGGTGGTCACCGGGGAGCTGTTTTTT. V is TRBV5-1 and J is TRBJ2-2; D is possibly TRBD1 (6 bases). Germline V gives CDR1 SGHRS, CDR2 YFSETQ. The CDR3 loop spans 16 amino acids. V lost 0 bases and J lost 4, with 13 bases in between.